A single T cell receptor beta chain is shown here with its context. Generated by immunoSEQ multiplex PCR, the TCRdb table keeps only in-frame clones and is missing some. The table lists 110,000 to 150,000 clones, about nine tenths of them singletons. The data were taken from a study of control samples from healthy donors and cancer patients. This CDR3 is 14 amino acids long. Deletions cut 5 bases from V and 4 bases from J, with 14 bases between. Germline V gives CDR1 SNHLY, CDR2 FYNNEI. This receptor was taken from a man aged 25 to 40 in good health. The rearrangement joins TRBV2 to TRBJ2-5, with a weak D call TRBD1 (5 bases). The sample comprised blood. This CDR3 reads CASSTDRTSETQYF. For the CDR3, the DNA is TGTGCCAGCAGTACAGACAGAACCTCAGAGACCCAGTACTTC.